These 17 T cell receptor beta chains share one sample of origin, sequenced in a study of T cell clonality in common variable immunodeficiency. Here immunoSEQ multiplex PCR was the method, and the copy in TCRdb shows in-frame clones only, minus some. This repertoire lists roughly 60,000 clones without singletons; approximately 1.6% sits in the top ten. Material: peripheral blood mononuclear cells. The receptor set was obtained from a person between 18 and 69 years old in good health.

At least ten counts were recorded for this clone. The sequence runs out 3 residues before the end of the CDR3; the remainder is reconstructed from the germline J gene. The chain is built from TRBV20-1 and TRBJ2-7; tentative D call: TRBD1 (5 bases). This CDR3 spans 13 amino acids. V lost 6 bases and J lost 3, with 15 bases in between. Germline lookup yields CDR1 DFQATT and CDR2 SNEGSKA (reference sequence). The CDR3 is CSAMGPTGYEQYF. The sequenced part of the CDR3 DNA is TGCAGTGCCATGGGGCCTACCGGCTACGAG.

This clone was detected many times. The sequenced part of the CDR3 DNA is TGTGCCAGCAGCCTCCGATCCGGGACAAGTGATGGC. Translation gives CASSLRSGTSDG. The CDR3 in full is CASSLRSGTSDGYTF. This chain connects TRBV7-2 to TRBJ1-2; weak D call: TRBD1 (6 bases). The read gets to within 3 residues of the CDR3 end, and the germline J gene fills in the rest. CDR1 and CDR2 (germline): SGHTA, FQGNSA. Trimming took 5 bases from V and 6 from J, leaving 19 bases between them. The CDR3 runs to 15 residues.

This clone was seen repeatedly, ten times or more. Read sequence stops 3 residues before the CDR3 end, and the germline J gene provides the missing end. The chain uses TRBV12-3 or TRBV12-4 and TRBJ2-2, with no clear D. This CDR3 comprises 16 residues. The V end was cut by 1 base, the J end by 5 bases, with 14 bases between. CDR3 bases read: TGTGCCAGCAGTTTAGTCTTTGCTAGTTATACCGGGGAG. This codes for CASSLVFASYTGE. The entire CDR3 reads CASSLVFASYTGELFF.

In its sample, this clone was seen many times. A junction boundary mismatches the germline segment, possibly from a read error. Read sequence stops 3 residues before the CDR3 end, and the germline J gene provides the missing end. The chain links TRBV4-1 to TRBJ2-7, with 9 bases lining up with TRBD2. The CDR3 consists of 14 residues. Germline loops: CDR1 MGHRA, CDR2 YSYEKL. CDR3 DNA, as far as it was read: TGCACCAGCAGAGCGGGAGGACTGAACTACGAG. This gives the protein CTSRAGGLNYE. The whole CDR3 region reads CTSRAGGLNYEQYF.

In this sample, this clone turned up many times. The missing CDR3 end, 3 residues past where the read stops, is filled in from the germline J gene. This chain joins TRBV5-1 and TRBJ1-2; no clear D gene. Trimming removed 3 bases at V and 1 base at J, with 10 bases between. In germline, CDR1 is SGHRS, CDR2 YFSETQ. The CDR3 is 14 residues long. The chain's CDR3 is CASSYTGSNYGYTF. The part of the CDR3 DNA that was read is TGCGCCAGCAGCTACACGGGGAGTAACTATGGC. The complete variable domain, with remaining parts taken from reference TRBV5-1 and TRBJ1-2, reads KAGVTQTPRYLIKTRGQQVTLSCSPISGHRSVSWYQQTPGQGLQFLFEYFSETQRNKGNFPGRFSGRQFSNSRSEMNVSTLELGDSALYLCASSYTGSNYGYTFGSGTRLTVV.

This clone occurred many times. The read halts 3 residues ahead of the CDR3 end, with the missing end drawn from the germline J gene. The V and J genes are TRBV19 and TRBJ1-2, with D perhaps TRBD1 (6 bases). V shed 7 bases and J shed 4 bases, with 22 bases lying between them. The CDR3 has 16 residues. Per germline, CDR1 LNHDA and CDR2 SQIVND (reference sequence). CDR3 amino acids: CASKDGQFSDLYGYTF. The DNA read from the CDR3 is TGTGCCAGTAAGGACGGACAGTTTTCGGATCTCTATGGC.

The table lists this clone with many counts. From the germline J gene comes the end of the CDR3, since the read stops 3 residues before it. This rearrangement joins TRBV27 to TRBJ2-3; 7 bases align to TRBD2. This CDR3 is built from 18 residues. After removal of 0 bases from V and 7 bases from J, the junction contained 16 bases not matched to a gene. Germline CDR1 MNHEY, CDR2 SMNVEV (reference sequence). CDR3 in amino acids: CASSLSDPGRGYWNTQYF. CDR3 bases read: TGTGCCAGCAGTTTATCGGACCCGGGGCGGGGGTATTGGAATACG.

This clone was recorded many times. The CDR3 end lies 3 residues beyond the end of the read and is filled in from the germline J gene. The V gene is TRBV5-1, the J gene TRBJ2-5; possible D gene TRBD1, 6 bases. The CDR3 runs 16 residues. Trimming pared 0 bases from V and 4 bases from J, leaving 16 bases between. Per germline, CDR1 SGHRS and CDR2 YFSETQ. This CDR3 is CASSLAEMAGVETQYF. The covered CDR3 bases are TGCGCCAGCAGCTTGGCTGAGATGGCAGGGGTAGAGACC.

This clone was seen repeatedly, ten times or more. The CDR3 DNA, read in part, is TGTGCCAGTAGTCGTAGGGTTACCGCCTACGAG. The encoded protein is CASSRRVTAYE. The entire CDR3 is CASSRRVTAYEQYF. V and J are TRBV19 and TRBJ2-7, with unresolved D. The sequenced fragment ends 3 residues before the CDR3 boundary, so the rest is inferred from the germline J gene. Looked up from germline, CDR1 is LNHDA and CDR2 is SQIVND (reference sequence). The CDR3 is 14 amino acids. V gave up 5 bases and J gave up 2 bases, with 13 bases separating them. Based on the CDR3 plus reference TRBV19 and TRBJ2-7, the full variable domain is DGGITQSPKYLFRKEGQNVTLSCEQNLNHDAMYWYRQDPGQGLRLIYYSQIVNDFQKGDIAEGYSVSREKKESFPLTVTSAQKNPTAFYLCASSRRVTAYEQYFGPGTRLTVT.

This clone occurred many times. Sequencing ends 3 residues short of the CDR3 end; the germline J gene provides the rest. The chain is built from TRBV5-1 and TRBJ2-7, with D perhaps TRBD1 (6 bases). The CDR3 consists of 14 residues. The germline CDR1 and CDR2 sequences are SGHRS and YFSETQ. V shed 4 bases and J shed 3 bases, with 14 bases lying between them. CDR3 in amino acids: CASSPQGPDYEQYF. The sequenced part of the CDR3 DNA is TGCGCCAGCAGCCCCCAGGGGCCTGACTACGAG.

This clone has a count of ten or more. The sequence runs out 3 residues before the end of the CDR3; the remainder is reconstructed from the germline J gene. The chain has TRBV5-1 and TRBJ2-7; TRBD1 matches 8 bases. Germline CDR1 is SGHRS and CDR2 is YFSETQ. The CDR3 is 16 residues long. Trimming took 0 bases from V and 5 from J; bases not matched to a gene: 10. The CDR3 spells CASSLGFRTGSDEQYF. The CDR3 bases that were read are TGCGCCAGCAGCTTGGGATTTCGGACAGGGTCAGACGAG.

This clone has ten or more counts. The CDR3 sequence is CSARDSTGFAEAFF. The covered CDR3 bases are TGCAGTGCTAGAGATTCTACAGGGTTCGCTGAA. This sequence joins TRBV20-1 and TRBJ1-1; TRBD1 might be the D (6 bases). The read comes to an end 3 residues before the CDR3 does, leaving the germline J gene to fill in the end. In germline, CDR1 is DFQATT, CDR2 SNEGSKA (reference sequence). The CDR3 has 14 amino acids. The V and J ends lost 0 bases and 6 bases respectively, with 14 bases between them.

This clone was seen at least ten times. At one boundary the junction diverges from the germline segment, which might be a read error. With the read ending 3 residues before the CDR3 end, the germline J gene is used to fill in that end. The chain carries TRBV4-2 and TRBJ1-1; 9 bases are shared with TRBD1. The CDR3 consists of 18 residues. The V gene's germline CDR1 is LGHNA and CDR2 YNFKEQ. The CDR3 sequence: CASSFRLRTGDLNTEAFF. The sequenced CDR3 bases are TGCGCCAGCAGCTTCCGACTAAGGACAGGGGATTTAAACACTGAA.

This clone was detected many times. The read stops 3 residues short of the end of the CDR3; the missing end is completed from the germline J gene. The J gene is TRBJ2-4, the V gene TRBV5-4, with 10 positions matching TRBD1. Trimming cost V 4 bases and J 5 bases; bases outside gene matches: 3. Germline loops: CDR1 SGHNT, CDR2 YYREEE (reference sequence). The CDR3 loop spans 14 amino acids. CDR3 DNA, as far as it was read: TGTGCCAGCAGCCTTGGGACAGGGGAAAACATT. Translating gives CASSLGTGENI. The full CDR3 is CASSLGTGENIQYF.

This clone was seen a handful of times. The CDR3 end lies 3 residues beyond the end of the read and is filled in from the germline J gene. The chain links TRBV7-9 to TRBJ1-4; 7 bases map to TRBD1. The germline gives CDR1 SEHNR, CDR2 FQNEAQ (reference sequence). V lost 3 bases, J lost 8 bases, and 9 bases stayed unmatched. This CDR3 has 15 amino acids. The sequenced CDR3 bases are TGTGCCAGCAGCTTTCGGAGGGGGCAGGAAGAAAAA. It specifies CASSFRRGQEEK. The whole CDR3 region reads CASSFRRGQEEKLFF.

Only a few counts were recorded for this clone. CDR3 residues: CASSADRGPEAFF. The CDR3 DNA, read in part, is TGTGCCAGTAGTGCCGACAGGGGGCCTGAA. V and J are TRBV19 and TRBJ1-1; 10 bases line up with TRBD1. The read comes to an end 3 residues before the CDR3 does, leaving the germline J gene to fill in the end. Germline V gene sequence: CDR1 LNHDA, CDR2 SQIVND (reference sequence). Trimming at V came to 5 bases and at J to 6 bases, leaving 3 bases not matched to a gene. The CDR3 is 13 amino acids.

The table lists this clone with many counts. Sequencing ends 3 residues short of the CDR3 end; the germline J gene provides the rest. The gene calls are TRBV20-1 and TRBJ2-7; the match to TRBD2 covers 9 bases. CDR1 DFQATT and CDR2 SNEGSKA come from the germline V gene (reference sequence). The CDR3 totals 14 residues. Germline trimming cut 5 bases from V and 3 bases from J; bases unmatched to any gene: 8. Partial CDR3 DNA: TGCAGTGCTTCGCCGCTAGCGGGGATCTACGAG. It codes for CSASPLAGIYE. The entire CDR3 protein reads CSASPLAGIYEQYF.